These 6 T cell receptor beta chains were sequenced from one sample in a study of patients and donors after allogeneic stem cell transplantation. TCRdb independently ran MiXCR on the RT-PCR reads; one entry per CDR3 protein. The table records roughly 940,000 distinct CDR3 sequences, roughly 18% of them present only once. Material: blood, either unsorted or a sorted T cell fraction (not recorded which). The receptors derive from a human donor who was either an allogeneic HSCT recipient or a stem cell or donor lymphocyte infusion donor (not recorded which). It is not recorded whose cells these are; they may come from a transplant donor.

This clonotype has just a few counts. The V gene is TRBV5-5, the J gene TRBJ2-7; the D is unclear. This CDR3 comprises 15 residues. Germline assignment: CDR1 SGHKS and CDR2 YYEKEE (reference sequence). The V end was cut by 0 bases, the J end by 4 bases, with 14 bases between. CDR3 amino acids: CASSLGSSALYEQYF. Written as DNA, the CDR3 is TGTGCCAGCAGCTTGGGGAGTTCAGCCCTATACGAGCAGTACTTC.

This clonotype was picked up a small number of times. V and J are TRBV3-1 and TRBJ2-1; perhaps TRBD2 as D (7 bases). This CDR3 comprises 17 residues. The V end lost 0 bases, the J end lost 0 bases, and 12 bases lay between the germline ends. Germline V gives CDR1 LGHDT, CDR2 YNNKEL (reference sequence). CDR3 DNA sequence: TGTGCCAGCAGCCAAGAGGGGAGGGGGAGCTCCTACAATGAGCAGTTCTTC. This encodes CASSQEGRGSSYNEQFF.

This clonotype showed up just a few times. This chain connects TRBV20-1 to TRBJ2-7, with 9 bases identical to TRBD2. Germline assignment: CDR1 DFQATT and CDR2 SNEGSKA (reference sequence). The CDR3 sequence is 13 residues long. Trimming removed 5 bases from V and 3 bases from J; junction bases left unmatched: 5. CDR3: CSALTSGYYEQYF. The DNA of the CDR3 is TGCAGTGCTTTGACTAGCGGATACTACGAGCAGTACTTC.

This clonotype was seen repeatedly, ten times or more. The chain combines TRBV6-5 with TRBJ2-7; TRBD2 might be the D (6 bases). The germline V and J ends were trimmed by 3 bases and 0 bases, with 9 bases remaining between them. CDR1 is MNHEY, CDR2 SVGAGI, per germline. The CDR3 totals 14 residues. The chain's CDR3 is CASSYGGYSYEQYF. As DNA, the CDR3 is TGTGCCAGCAGTTATGGGGGGTACTCCTACGAGCAGTACTTC.

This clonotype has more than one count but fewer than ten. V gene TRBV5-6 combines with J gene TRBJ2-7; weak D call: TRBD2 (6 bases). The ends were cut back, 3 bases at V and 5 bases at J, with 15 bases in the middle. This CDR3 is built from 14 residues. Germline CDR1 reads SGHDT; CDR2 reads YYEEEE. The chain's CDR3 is CASSSRDLGDEQYF. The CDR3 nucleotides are TGTGCCAGCAGCTCCCGGGACTTGGGTGACGAGCAGTACTTC.

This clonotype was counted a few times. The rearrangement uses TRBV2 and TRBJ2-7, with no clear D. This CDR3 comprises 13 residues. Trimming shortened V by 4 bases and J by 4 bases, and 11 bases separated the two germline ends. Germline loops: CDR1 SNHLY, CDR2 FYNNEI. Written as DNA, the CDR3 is TGTGCCAGCAGTGGTGACCCGACTTACGAGCAGTACTTC. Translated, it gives CASSGDPTYEQYF.